These 31 T cell receptor beta chains were sequenced from one sample in a study of blood T cell repertoires in COVID-19. Profiling relied on immunoSEQ multiplex PCR, and the TCRdb table lists in-frame clones only, not all of them. The profile covers approximately 160,000 clones, with 84% appearing a single time and more than 5.5% taken by the ten largest. The sequencing sample was made of PBMCs or T cells enriched from blood (not recorded which). The receptor source for this set is a man aged 50 to 59 who had recovered from COVID-19.

The chain has TRBV18 and TRBJ2-7; 7 nucleotides agree with TRBD1. J was trimmed by 6 bases and V by 3 bases; bases with no gene match: 11. CDR1 and CDR2 (germline): KGHSH, LQKENI. The CDR3 runs 15 residues. CDR3 sequence reads: CASSPMDSTGSEQYF. CDR3 sequence (DNA): TGTGCCAGCTCACCTATGGACTCGACAGGGTCCGAGCAGTACTTC.

This clone was detected a few times. The V and J genes are TRBV14 and TRBJ2-1; weak D call: TRBD1 (6 bases). Deletions cut 1 base from V and 0 bases from J, with 10 bases between. Germline values: CDR1 SGHDN, CDR2 FVKESK. The CDR3 is 16 residues long. The CDR3 coding sequence is TGTGCCAGCAGCCAAGCTGGGACAAGCTCCTACAATGAGCAGTTCTTC. Protein product: CASSQAGTSSYNEQFF.

V and J are TRBV7-2 and TRBJ1-5; D not certain. Trimming stripped 3 bases from V and 0 bases from J, with 6 bases between. The germline V gene encodes CDR1 SGHTA and CDR2 FQGNSA. The CDR3 totals 14 residues. The CDR3 DNA reads as TGTGCCAGCAGCTTCCAAGCTAGCAATCAGCCCCAGCATTTT. This codes for CASSFQASNQPQHF.

The DNA of the CDR3 is TGTGCCAGCAGTTTGGCCGACAGGGGGGACACCATATATTTT. It codes for CASSLADRGDTIYF. The V call is TRBV6-5, the J call TRBJ1-3; the match to TRBD1 covers 9 bases. V was clipped by 4 bases and J by 8 bases; unmatched bases: 6. The germline CDR1 and CDR2 sequences are MNHEY and SVGAGI. This CDR3 is built from 14 residues.

The chain uses TRBV19 and TRBJ2-5, with 8 bases matching TRBD1. V shed 5 bases and J 4 bases; nucleotides not matched to a gene: 9. The CDR3 loop spans 15 amino acids. Germline V gives CDR1 LNHDA, CDR2 SQIVND (reference sequence). This CDR3 reads CASSPGDRNPETQYF. The DNA of the CDR3 is TGTGCCAGTAGTCCCGGGGACAGGAACCCAGAGACCCAGTACTTC.

The chain carries TRBV5-1 and TRBJ1-5; TRBD1 aligns across 9 bases. Germline V gene data show CDR1 as SGHRS and CDR2 as YFSETQ. CDR3 size: 14 residues. After removal of 5 bases from V and 4 bases from J, the junction contained 4 bases not matched to a gene. For the CDR3, the DNA is TGCGCCAGCAGACCCGGGACAGGGAATCAGCCCCAGCATTTT. It translates to CASRPGTGNQPQHF.

Only one count was recorded for this clone. This chain connects TRBV19 to TRBJ2-1, with 8 bases matching TRBD2. The V gene end was trimmed by 3 bases and the J gene end by 7 bases; junction bases not matched to a gene: 11. Germline loops: CDR1 LNHDA, CDR2 SQIVND (reference sequence). This CDR3 is 16 amino acids long. CDR3 nucleotides: TGTGCCAGTAGTATGGTCGGGGGGGCCCCGGGGAATGAGCAGTTCTTC. Its translation: CASSMVGGAPGNEQFF.

The chain recombines TRBV21-1 with TRBJ2-1; the table gives TRBD1 as D, unverified against the DNA. TRBV21-1 is a listed pseudogene. CDR3 length equals 19 residues. The DNA for the CDR3 is TGTGCCAGCAGCATCGTGACAGGGGGCGGAGTAAGCTCCTACAATGAGCAGTTCTTC. Amino acids: CASSIVTGGGVSSYNEQFF.

J is TRBJ1-5 and V is TRBV6-5; possibly TRBD1 for D (5 bases). The germline V gene encodes CDR1 MNHEY and CDR2 SVGAGI. CDR3 length: 14 amino acids. Trimming cost V 10 bases and J 4 bases, with 17 bases left between them. CDR3 nucleotide sequence: TGTGCCACCAACTCCGGGGGTGGTAATCAGCCCCAGCATTTT. Its protein product is CATNSGGGNQPQHF.

V is TRBV4-1 and J is TRBJ2-4; a weak D match, TRBD1 (5 bases). The CDR3 runs to 15 residues. Trimming left V 4 bases short and J 6 bases short, with 16 bases between. Looked up from germline, CDR1 is MGHRA and CDR2 is YSYEKL. Here the CDR3 DNA reads TGCGCCAGCAGCCCGCTACCCCTTACAGGAAACATTCAGTACTTC. Translating it yields CASSPLPLTGNIQYF.

The J gene is TRBJ1-2, the V gene TRBV10-3; D gene unclear. The V and J ends lost 2 bases and 7 bases respectively, with 8 bases between them. This CDR3 is built from 12 residues. Germline CDR1 ENHRY, CDR2 SYGVKD. CDR3 nucleotides: TGTGCCATCAGTGAGGGCGGATCTGGCTACACCTTC. Translation gives CAISEGGSGYTF.

In this sample, this clone turned up a few times. This chain uses TRBV5-5 with TRBJ2-3, with 7 bases lining up with TRBD1. There are 15 residues in the CDR3. Trimming removed 1 base from V and 3 bases from J; junction bases left unmatched: 5. Germline V gene sequence: CDR1 SGHKS, CDR2 YYEKEE (reference sequence). The CDR3 sequence is CASSLPQGETDTQYF. The CDR3 coding sequence is TGTGCCAGCAGCTTGCCCCAGGGGGAAACAGATACGCAGTATTTT.

V gene TRBV10-3 combines with J gene TRBJ1-5; 8 bases agree with TRBD1. Trimming at V came to 3 bases and at J to 4 bases, leaving 2 bases not matched to a gene. The CDR3 runs to 14 residues. The germline CDR1 and CDR2 sequences are ENHRY and SYGVKD. The CDR3 is CAISEQGGNQPQHF. The DNA of the CDR3 is TGTGCCATCAGTGAACAGGGGGGGAATCAGCCCCAGCATTTT.

The chain recombines TRBV7-2 with TRBJ1-2, with 7 bases aligning to TRBD1. Germline loops: CDR1 SGHTA, CDR2 FQGNSA. The CDR3 spans 13 residues. With V trimmed by 1 base and J by 5 bases, 1 base remained unmatched. In DNA, the CDR3 is TGTGCCAGCAGCTTAGACAGGGGATATGGCTACACCTTC. It translates to CASSLDRGYGYTF.

The chain combines TRBV24-1 with TRBJ2-3; TRBD2 agrees at 13 bases. Germline values: CDR1 KGHDR, CDR2 SFDVKD. CDR3 length: 16 amino acids. Trimming at V came to 4 bases and at J to 4 bases, leaving 4 bases not matched to a gene. CDR3 protein: CATSDPTSGGADTQYF. The CDR3 DNA follows: TGTGCCACCAGTGACCCTACTAGCGGGGGGGCAGATACGCAGTATTTT.

This clone has only one observation. CDR3 sequence: CASTTGGAYGYTF. Written as DNA, the CDR3 is TGTGCCAGCACCACAGGAGGGGCCTATGGCTACACCTTC. This rearrangement joins TRBV6-5 to TRBJ1-2; D possibly corresponds to TRBD1 (5 bases). Trimming took off 7 bases at V and 4 bases at J, with 13 bases between the two ends. Germline-derived CDR1 and CDR2 are MNHEY and SVGAGI. This CDR3 has 13 residues.

This clone appeared a single time. The V call is TRBV29-1, the J call TRBJ2-5, with D possibly being TRBD1 (5 bases). The CDR3 is 14 amino acids. The germline V and J ends were trimmed by 3 bases and 2 bases, with 13 bases remaining between them. From germline, CDR1 is SQVTM and CDR2 ANQGSEA. CDR3 amino acids: CSVEGRAIQETQYF. As DNA, the CDR3 is TGCAGCGTTGAGGGCAGGGCGATACAAGAGACCCAGTACTTC.

DNA of the CDR3: TGTGCCAGTAGTATTACATCAGGCGGCTACACCTTC. As protein: CASSITSGGYTF. The chain links TRBV19 to TRBJ1-2, with D unresolved. The length of the CDR3 is 12 residues. Germline CDR1 is LNHDA and CDR2 is SQIVND (reference sequence). Between the trimmed V and J ends, which lost 3 bases and 8 bases, there was a span of 10 bases.

There are a few counts of this clone. The DNA of the CDR3 is TGTGCCAGCAGTTGGGCTAGCGGGGGGCGTAATGAGCAGTTCTTC. It yields the protein CASSWASGGRNEQFF. The V and J genes are TRBV6-5 and TRBJ2-1; 11 bases map to TRBD2. The V and J ends lost 4 bases and 7 bases, in that order; junction bases with no gene match: 6. Germline V CDR1 and CDR2: MNHEY, SVGAGI. The CDR3 is 15 amino acids.

The CDR3 sequence is CAISESFILAGSGNTIYF. For the CDR3, the DNA is TGTGCCATCAGTGAGTCTTTCATTCTGGCAGGGTCTGGAAACACCATATATTTT. The chain carries TRBV10-3 and TRBJ1-3; possible D gene TRBD1, 5 bases. Trimming shortened V by 0 bases and J by 1 base, and 16 bases separated the two germline ends. Germline CDR1 and CDR2: ENHRY and SYGVKD. There are 18 residues in the CDR3.

The J gene is TRBJ2-5, the V gene TRBV4-2, with 15 bases fitting TRBD2. CDR3 length equals 16 residues. With 4 bases clipped from V and 7 bases from J, the junction kept 7 bases outside the gene matches. The germline V gene encodes CDR1 LGHNA and CDR2 YNFKEQ. The CDR3, as DNA: TGTGCCAGCAGCCTAGGGACTAGCGGGGGGCAGGGGACCCAGTACTTC. This translates into CASSLGTSGGQGTQYF.

The V call is TRBV15, the J call TRBJ2-2; TRBD2 matches at 10 bases. This CDR3 has 17 residues. The germline V gene encodes CDR1 LNHNV and CDR2 YYDKDF (reference sequence). J gave up 4 bases and V 0 bases, and 5 bases lay outside the gene matches. CDR3 sequence reads: CATSREELAGFTGELFF. For the CDR3, the DNA is TGTGCCACCAGCAGAGAGGAACTAGCGGGGTTCACCGGGGAGCTGTTTTTT.

J is TRBJ2-3 and V is TRBV2, with 8 positions matching TRBD1. CDR3 length: 19 residues. V was clipped by 6 bases and J by 0 bases; unmatched bases: 17. Looked up from germline, CDR1 is SNHLY and CDR2 is FYNNEI. The CDR3 region has the DNA TGTGCCAGCAGCCGTCTCCAAGGACAGGGAATTACTAGCACAGATACGCAGTATTTT. Protein product: CASSRLQGQGITSTDTQYF.

This clone is labeled medium-sized (0.01 to 0.1%). V is TRBV13 and J is TRBJ2-7; TRBD1 is a possible D gene (5 bases). The V gene lost 3 bases and the J gene lost 6 bases, with 15 bases spanning the gap. Germline V CDR1 and CDR2: PRHDT, FYEKMQ (reference sequence). The CDR3 totals 14 residues. CDR3 in amino acids: CASSLEGAFVEQYF. CDR3 DNA: TGTGCCAGCAGCTTGGAAGGGGCTTTTGTCGAGCAGTACTTC.

The rearrangement links TRBV2 to TRBJ2-1; 7 bases align to TRBD2. V was pared by 2 bases and J by 3 bases, with 7 bases of the junction left unmatched. Germline V CDR1 and CDR2: SNHLY, FYNNEI. This CDR3 region has 16 residues. The CDR3 nucleotides read TGTGCCAGCAGTGAAACTTCGACTAGCTTCTACAATGAGCAGTTCTTC. Its translation: CASSETSTSFYNEQFF.

This rearrangement joins TRBV18 to TRBJ2-5; D is ambiguous. The CDR3 runs 12 residues. Trimming took off 3 bases at V and 0 bases at J, with 2 bases between the two ends. Germline loops: CDR1 KGHSH, CDR2 LQKENI. The CDR3 DNA follows: TGTGCCAGCTCACCTAACCAAGAGACCCAGTACTTC. This gives the protein CASSPNQETQYF.

The V call is TRBV18, the J call TRBJ2-1; the match to TRBD1 covers 7 bases. The ends lost 6 bases at V and 6 bases at J; junction bases unmatched: 8. Germline CDR1 reads KGHSH; CDR2 reads LQKENI. This CDR3 spans 14 amino acids. In DNA form, the CDR3 reads TGTGCCAGCTCGAAATACAGGGGTCCCAATGAGCAGTTCTTC. It translates to CASSKYRGPNEQFF.

The chain has TRBV5-4 and TRBJ2-1; D is uncertain. V shed 0 bases and J shed 13 bases, with 11 bases lying between them. The CDR3 has 12 amino acids. From germline, CDR1 is SGHNT and CDR2 YYREEE (reference sequence). The CDR3 nucleotides read TGTGCCAGCAGCTTGGACGGGTCAATACAGTTCTTC. Amino acids: CASSLDGSIQFF.

This chain links TRBV19 with TRBJ2-2; TRBD1 matches 10 bases. V lost 10 bases to trimming and J lost 6 bases; unmatched junction nucleotides: 11. The CDR3 has 15 amino acids. Germline-derived CDR1 and CDR2 are LNHDA and SQIVND (reference sequence). CDR3 nucleotide sequence: TGTGCCACCTACGGGGACAGGGGAGGTCCCGGGGAGCTGTTTTTT. Protein product: CATYGDRGGPGELFF.

CDR3 coding DNA: TGTGCCAGTAGTACCCCCCTCAGAGGCCTAAGCAATCAGCCCCAGCATTTT. It encodes CASSTPLRGLSNQPQHF. The chain recombines TRBV19 with TRBJ1-5; D call uncertain. Trimming stripped 4 bases from V and 1 base from J, with 17 bases between. Per germline, CDR1 LNHDA and CDR2 SQIVND (reference sequence). This CDR3 spans 17 amino acids.

This chain connects TRBV6-5 to TRBJ1-1, with D unclear. CDR1 MNHEY and CDR2 SVGAGI come from the germline V gene. Trimming pared 6 bases from V and 1 base from J, leaving 12 bases between. The length of the CDR3 is 14 residues. The CDR3, as DNA: TGTGCCAGCAGGCGGGCCGGGGAGAACACTGAAGCTTTCTTT. Protein: CASRRAGENTEAFF.